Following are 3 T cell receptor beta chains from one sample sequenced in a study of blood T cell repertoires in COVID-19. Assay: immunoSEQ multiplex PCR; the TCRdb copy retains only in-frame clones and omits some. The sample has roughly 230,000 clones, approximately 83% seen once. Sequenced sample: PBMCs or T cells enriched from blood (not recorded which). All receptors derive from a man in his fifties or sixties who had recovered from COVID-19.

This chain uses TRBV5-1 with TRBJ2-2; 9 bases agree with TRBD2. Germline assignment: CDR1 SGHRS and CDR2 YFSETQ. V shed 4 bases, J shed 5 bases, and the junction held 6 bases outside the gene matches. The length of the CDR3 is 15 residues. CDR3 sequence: CASSLGLARTGELFF. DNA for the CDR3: TGCGCCAGCAGCCTTGGACTAGCGCGGACCGGGGAGCTGTTTTTT.

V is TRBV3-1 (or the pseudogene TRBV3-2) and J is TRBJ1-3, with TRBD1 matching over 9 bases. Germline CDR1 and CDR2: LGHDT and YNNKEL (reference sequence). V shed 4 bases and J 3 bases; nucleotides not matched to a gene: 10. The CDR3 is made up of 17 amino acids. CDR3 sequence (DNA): TGTGCCAGCAGCCGAACCACAGGGGGCGCCTATGGAAACACCATATATTTT. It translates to CASSRTTGGAYGNTIYF.

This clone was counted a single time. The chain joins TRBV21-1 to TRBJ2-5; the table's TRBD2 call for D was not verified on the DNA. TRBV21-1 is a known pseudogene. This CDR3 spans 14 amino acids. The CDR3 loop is CASKGSSGPLGQYF. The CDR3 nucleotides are TGTGCCAGCAAAGGGTCTAGCGGCCCACTAGGCCAGTACTTC.